This is a list of T cell receptor beta chains from one sample in a study of T cell changes during pregnancy in multiple sclerosis. Assay: immunoSEQ multiplex PCR; the TCRdb copy retains only in-frame clones and omits some. Here the sample spans about 80,000 clones, roughly nine tenths being singletons. The material was peripheral blood, obtained before pregnancy. The receptors here all came from a female donor with multiple sclerosis, enrolled in a pregnancy study. Each CDR3 is given with its conserved first and last residue. A D gene is named only where the DNA matches it firmly. The size field is filled for only some rows; it gives once, few, many or a size class.

v_gene,abundance,j_gene,d_gene,CDR3aa,CDR3nt
TRBV7-9,-,TRBJ1-3,TRBD1,CASSLRQGGGNTIYF,TGTGCCAGCAGCCTCAGACAGGGAGGTGGAAACACCATATATTTT
TRBV7-9,-,TRBJ2-4,-,CASSPPAVSTLAKNIQYF,TGTGCCAGCAGCCCCCCTGCTGTGAGTACGCTAGCCAAAAACATTCAGTACTTC
TRBV9,-,TRBJ2-1,-,CASSPAAGRYNEQFF,TGTGCCAGCAGCCCCGCGGCGGGAAGGTACAATGAGCAGTTCTTC
TRBV28,-,TRBJ1-5,-,CASQRYSNQPQHF,TGTGCCAGTCAGAGGTATAGCAATCAGCCCCAGCATTTT
TRBV7-2,-,TRBJ2-7,TRBD2,CASRPDTSGPYEQYF,TGTGCCAGCCGCCCAGACACTAGCGGCCCCTACGAGCAGTACTTC
TRBV2,-,TRBJ2-3,-,CASKKLAEMADTQYF,TGTGCCAGCAAGAAATTAGCGGAGATGGCAGATACGCAGTATTTT
TRBV9,-,TRBJ2-3,-,CASSLRHPSNTDTQYF,TGTGCCAGCAGCCTGAGACATCCGTCAAACACAGATACGCAGTATTTT
TRBV7-2,-,TRBJ2-7,TRBD1,CASSPDRGYSYEQYF,TGTGCCAGCAGCCCCGACAGGGGCTACTCCTACGAGCAGTACTTC
TRBV12-5,-,TRBJ2-7,TRBD1,CASARTGRAYEQYF,TGTGCTAGTGCTCGGACAGGGCGGGCCTACGAGCAGTACTTC
TRBV19,once,TRBJ2-3,-,CASSILAGGYTDTQYF,TGTGCCAGTAGTATATTGGCCGGAGGCTACACAGATACGCAGTATTTT
TRBV28,-,TRBJ2-2,TRBD2,CASSLLAGGRGGGELFF,TGTGCCAGCAGTCTCTTAGCGGGAGGGCGTGGTGGCGGGGAGCTGTTTTTT
TRBV19,once,TRBJ2-7,-,CATEGLNYEQYF,TGTGCCACAGAGGGACTGAACTACGAGCAGTACTTC
TRBV27,once,TRBJ1-5,TRBD1,CASSKGQGLQPQHF,TGTGCCAGCAGTAAAGGACAGGGACTTCAACCCCAGCATTTT
TRBV5-1,-,TRBJ2-1,TRBD2,CASSSGRLAVKVYNEQFF,TGCGCCAGCAGCTCCGGACGACTAGCGGTCAAAGTTTACAATGAGCAGTTCTTC
TRBV5-5,-,TRBJ1-1,-,CASSPTGWNTEAFF,TGTGCCAGCAGCCCGACAGGCTGGAACACTGAAGCTTTCTTT
TRBV4-1,-,TRBJ2-2,-,CASSQDGTSRLFF,TGCGCCAGCAGCCAAGATGGCACCTCACGCCTGTTTTTT
TRBV15,-,TRBJ2-5,TRBD2,CATSRDLVGGYQETQYF,TGTGCCACCAGCAGAGATTTGGTGGGAGGGTATCAAGAGACCCAGTACTTC
TRBV14,-,TRBJ2-3,TRBD2,CASSQDIGGLAPDTQYF,TGTGCCAGCAGCCAAGATATCGGTGGACTAGCTCCAGATACGCAGTATTTT
TRBV29-1,-,TRBJ2-1,-,CSVERETEQFF,TGCAGCGTTGAACGGGAGACTGAGCAGTTCTTC
TRBV27,-,TRBJ2-7,TRBD1,CASSGQGAYEQYF,TGTGCCAGCTCCGGACAGGGGGCGTACGAGCAGTACTTC
TRBV29-1,-,TRBJ2-1,-,CSVLGSYNEQFF,TGCAGCGTGCTCGGCTCCTACAATGAGCAGTTCTTC
TRBV6-1,-,TRBJ1-1,-,CASSDLARFEAFF,TGTGCCAGCAGTGATTTGGCCAGGTTTGAAGCTTTCTTT
TRBV4-2,-,TRBJ1-5,-,CASSQDRVQPQHF,TGTGCCAGCAGCCAAGACAGGGTTCAGCCCCAGCATTTT
TRBV5-1,-,TRBJ2-1,TRBD2,CASSWGLAGARVNEQFF,TGCGCCAGCAGCTGGGGACTAGCGGGAGCCCGGGTCAATGAGCAGTTCTTC
TRBV2,-,TRBJ2-1,TRBD2,CASSETSGKHNEQFF,TGTGCCAGCAGTGAAACTAGCGGAAAACACAATGAGCAGTTCTTC
TRBV5-1,-,TRBJ2-7,-,CASSLGASYEQYF,TGCGCCAGCAGCTTGGGAGCCTCCTACGAGCAGTACTTC
TRBV9,-,TRBJ1-2,-,CASSAPRQALSYGYTF,TGTGCCAGCAGCGCACCCCGACAGGCGCTGAGCTATGGCTACACCTTC
TRBV4-2,-,TRBJ1-2,TRBD1,CASSRPGTGAGGYTF,TGTGCCAGCAGCCGCCCCGGGACAGGGGCAGGTGGCTACACCTTC
TRBV10-2,-,TRBJ2-3,-,CASSESRWGGQRGTDTQYF,TGCGCCAGCAGTGAGTCGAGGTGGGGAGGACAGCGGGGAACAGATACGCAGTATTTT
TRBV28,few,TRBJ2-7,TRBD2,CASSLSGGSVTYEQYF,TGTGCCAGCAGTTTATCTGGCGGGAGCGTCACCTACGAGCAGTACTTC
TRBV27,-,TRBJ2-3,-,CASTRTGRDTDTQYF,TGTGCCAGCACCCGGACAGGGAGGGACACAGATACGCAGTATTTT
TRBV28,-,TRBJ1-5,TRBD1,CASSFEGAKNQPQHF,TGTGCCAGCAGTTTTGAGGGGGCGAAGAATCAGCCCCAGCATTTT
TRBV7-8,once,TRBJ2-3,TRBD2,CASSLVPTSGDWGSQYF,TGTGCCAGCAGCTTAGTCCCGACTAGCGGGGACTGGGGCTCGCAGTATTTT
TRBV28,-,TRBJ2-7,TRBD1,CASSSGQARYGQYF,TGTGCCAGCAGCTCGGGACAGGCCAGGTACGGGCAGTACTTC
TRBV28,-,TRBJ2-7,-,CASGMGQGNLVQYF,TGTGCCAGCGGGATGGGGCAGGGGAACCTCGTGCAGTACTTC
TRBV29-1,once,TRBJ2-1,-,CSVDNGTYNEQFF,TGCAGCGTTGACAACGGGACCTACAATGAGCAGTTCTTC
TRBV13,-,TRBJ2-1,TRBD2,CASSQGLAENEQFF,TGTGCCAGCAGCCAGGGACTAGCGGAAAATGAGCAGTTCTTC
TRBV5-1,-,TRBJ2-2,-,CASSANRNTGELFF,TGCGCCAGCAGTGCCAACAGGAACACCGGGGAGCTGTTTTTT
TRBV6-1,-,TRBJ1-4,-,CASRPQGSANEKLFF,TGTGCCAGCAGACCCCAGGGGAGTGCTAATGAAAAACTGTTTTTT
TRBV7-2,-,TRBJ1-4,-,CASSFTGSTNEKLFF,TGTGCCAGCAGCTTTACAGGGTCTACTAATGAAAAACTGTTTTTT
TRBV9,once,TRBJ2-2,TRBD2,CASSATSVNTGELFF,TGTGCCAGCAGCGCGACTAGCGTGAACACCGGGGAGCTGTTTTTT
TRBV2,-,TRBJ2-7,-,CASRSGTYEQYF,TGTGCCAGCAGGAGCGGAACCTACGAGCAGTACTTC
TRBV7-2,-,TRBJ2-7,-,CASSSPTREYEQYF,TGTGCCAGCAGCTCTCCGACTAGGGAGTACGAGCAGTACTTC
TRBV10-3,-,TRBJ2-5,-,CAISDRSKETQYF,TGTGCCATCAGTGACAGAAGTAAAGAGACCCAGTACTTC
TRBV9,-,TRBJ2-7,TRBD1,CASSVAGGGTGPYEQYF,TGTGCCAGCAGCGTAGCTGGGGGGGGGACAGGGCCCTACGAGCAGTACTTC